The 15 T cell receptor beta chains listed next were all sequenced from one sample in a study of T and B cells in COVID-19 patients. Blood genomic DNA input for TRB amplification was roughly 230-550 ng. Multiplex PCR with BIOMED2 TRB-A/B primer pools amplified TRB rearrangements. One entry per CDR3 protein results from TCRdb running MiXCR on the multiplex PCR reads. This sample has roughly 18,000 distinct CDR3 sequences, with 25% to 35% found just once. The specimen sequenced was blood. These receptors all stem from a human donor who had recovered from COVID-19.

This chain uses TRBV18 with TRBJ1-5; possible D gene TRBD1, 5 bases. Trimming cost V 3 bases and J 5 bases, with 14 bases left between them. Germline V gene data show CDR1 as KGHSH and CDR2 as LQKENI. The CDR3 is made up of 15 amino acids. The CDR3 is CASSPWAGSDQPQHF. CDR3 coding DNA: TGTGCCAGCTCACCCTGGGCAGGGTCGGATCAGCCCCAGCATTTT.

This clonotype has only one observation. The chain combines TRBV7-9 with TRBJ2-7; no definite D call. V was shortened by 5 bases and J by 0 bases, with 11 bases between the two germline ends. In germline, CDR1 is SEHNR, CDR2 FQNEAQ (reference sequence). The CDR3 sequence is 14 residues long. CDR3 in DNA: TGTGCCAGCAGCCCCTCGGGTATCTCCTACGAGCAGTACTTC. Translating it yields CASSPSGISYEQYF.

This rearrangement joins TRBV6-2 or TRBV6-3 to TRBJ2-7; 8 nucleotides align to TRBD2. Germline CDR1 is MNHEY and CDR2 is SVGEGT. Trimming cost V 0 bases and J 3 bases; bases outside gene matches: 7. CDR3 size: 16 residues. The CDR3: CASSYSIRGGSYEQYF. The DNA of the CDR3 is TGTGCCAGCAGTTACTCGATCCGGGGGGGAAGCTACGAGCAGTACTTC.

This clonotype is classed as medium-sized. This chain joins TRBV19 and TRBJ2-7; D is ambiguous. The CDR3 has 13 residues. V lost 10 bases and J 0 bases, leaving 13 bases between the germline ends. Germline CDR1 is LNHDA and CDR2 is SQIVND (reference sequence). CDR3 residues: CATAEEFSYEQYF. The CDR3 region has the DNA TGTGCCACCGCCGAGGAGTTCTCCTACGAGCAGTACTTC.

The rearrangement links TRBV6-1 to TRBJ2-5, with D possibly TRBD2 on 6 matching bases. CDR3 length equals 16 residues. CDR1 is MNHNS, CDR2 SASEGT, per germline. Trimming removed 0 bases from V and 4 bases from J, with 15 bases in between. This CDR3 reads CASSEAGTGVGETQYF. The CDR3 DNA is TGTGCCAGCAGTGAAGCCGGGACTGGGGTGGGAGAGACCCAGTACTTC.

In its sample, this clonotype was seen a few times. The V and J genes are TRBV18 and TRBJ2-5; 8 bases map to TRBD1. The germline gives CDR1 KGHSH, CDR2 LQKENI. V lost 3 bases and J lost 5; bases outside the gene matches: 8. This CDR3 contains 15 residues. The CDR3 region has the DNA TGTGCCAGCTCACCCCCCGACAGGGGAAAGGAGACCCAGTACTTC. It codes for CASSPPDRGKETQYF.

This chain connects TRBV5-1 to TRBJ1-2; a possible D gene is TRBD1 (6 bases). The CDR3 has 16 amino acids. The V and J ends lost 4 bases and 0 bases respectively, with 16 bases between them. CDR1 is SGHRS, CDR2 YFSETQ, per germline. CDR3 DNA: TGCGCCAGCAGCCTGTCCCCTGGGACACCTAACTATGGCTACACCTTC. As protein: CASSLSPGTPNYGYTF.

This clonotype showed up many times. This chain's CDR3 is CASSPGDYGYTF. The CDR3 nucleotides are TGTGCCAGCAGCCCAGGGGACTATGGCTACACCTTC. The V call is TRBV27, the J call TRBJ1-2; D might be TRBD1 (6 bases). The length of the CDR3 is 12 residues. The V end was cut by 6 bases, the J end by 3 bases, with 8 bases between. CDR1 MNHEY and CDR2 SMNVEV come from the germline V gene (reference sequence).

This clonotype was seen a few times. The chain links TRBV6-5 to TRBJ1-2; 9 nucleotides agree with TRBD1. The CDR3 length is 15 residues. V dropped 5 bases and J dropped 6; count of bases not matched to a gene: 10. Per the germline V gene, CDR1 is MNHEY and CDR2 is SVGAGI. CDR3 residues: CASSTPQGAMDGYTF. As DNA, the CDR3 is TGTGCCAGCAGTACCCCACAGGGGGCGATGGATGGCTACACCTTC.

This clonotype was counted ten times or more. The chain combines TRBV13 with TRBJ2-6; no definite D call. The CDR3 totals 13 residues. The ends were cut back, 3 bases at V and 4 bases at J, with 4 bases in the middle. CDR1 is PRHDT and CDR2 is FYEKMQ in the germline V gene (reference sequence). This CDR3 reads CASSFKGANVLTF. CDR3 in DNA: TGTGCCAGCAGCTTTAAAGGGGCCAACGTCCTGACTTTC.

This clonotype was observed a handful of times. The genes are TRBV7-2 and TRBJ2-2; D may be TRBD2 (6 bases). The CDR3 covers 16 residues. Trimming cost V 2 bases and J 5 bases, with 15 bases left between them. Per germline, CDR1 SGHTA and CDR2 FQGNSA. CDR3 sequence (DNA): TGTGCCAGCAGCTTATACCCCGGCCGGGGGACCGGGGAGCTGTTTTTT. Amino acids: CASSLYPGRGTGELFF. Looking up the rest from reference TRBV7-2 and TRBJ2-2 gives the full variable domain: GAGVSQSPSNKVTEKGKDVELRCDPISGHTALYWYRQSLGQGLEFLIYFQGNSAPDKSGLPSDRFSAERTGGSVSTLTIQRTQQEDSAVYLCASSLYPGRGTGELFFGEGSRLTVL.

This clonotype was detected only a few times. J is TRBJ2-3 and V is TRBV5-4; TRBD2 agrees at 12 bases. Germline V CDR1 and CDR2: SGHNT, YYREEE (reference sequence). V shed 2 bases and J 4 bases; nucleotides not matched to a gene: 2. The CDR3 runs 15 residues. CDR3 residues: CASSLLAGGADTQYF. CDR3 bases: TGTGCCAGCAGCTTACTAGCGGGGGGCGCAGATACGCAGTATTTT.

This clonotype was seen only a few times. The V call is TRBV6-4, the J call TRBJ2-7; 8 positions agree with TRBD1. CDR3 length equals 13 residues. The V gene's germline CDR1 is MRHNA and CDR2 SNTAGT. With V trimmed by 5 bases and J by 3 bases, 3 bases remained unmatched. CDR3 DNA sequence: TGTGCCAGCAGTCCCGGGACAGGCTACGAGCAGTACTTC. It codes for CASSPGTGYEQYF.

In its sample, this clonotype was seen a few times. This chain links TRBV18 with TRBJ2-5, with TRBD2 as a possible D gene (6 bases). The ends were cut back, 3 bases at V and 7 bases at J, with 18 bases in the middle. CDR1 and CDR2 (germline): KGHSH, LQKENI. CDR3 length equals 15 residues. The CDR3 region is CASSPLGGSGVTQYF. The CDR3 DNA follows: TGTGCCAGCTCACCTCTTGGGGGTAGCGGCGTGACCCAGTACTTC.

The chain couples TRBV7-2 to TRBJ2-7; D gene unclear. The CDR3 spans 17 residues. V was trimmed by 0 bases and J by 2 bases, leaving 17 bases between them. In germline, CDR1 is SGHTA, CDR2 FQGNSA. This chain's CDR3 is CASSLALGSLTPYEQYF. The DNA of the CDR3 is TGTGCCAGCAGCTTAGCGTTGGGCTCTCTAACCCCCTACGAGCAGTACTTC.